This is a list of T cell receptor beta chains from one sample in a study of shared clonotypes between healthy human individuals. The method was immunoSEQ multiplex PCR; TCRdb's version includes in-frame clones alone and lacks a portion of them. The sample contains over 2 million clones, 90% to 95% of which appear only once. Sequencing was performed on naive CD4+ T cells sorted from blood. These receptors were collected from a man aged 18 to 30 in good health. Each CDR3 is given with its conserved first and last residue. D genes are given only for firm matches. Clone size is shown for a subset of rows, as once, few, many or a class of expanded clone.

cdr3_aa: CASSYIDRGGGYTF; cdr3_nt: TGTGCCAGCAGTTACATAGACAGGGGAGGTGGCTACACCTTC; clone_size: .; d_call: TRBD1; v_call: TRBV6-6; j_call: TRBJ1-2
cdr3_aa: CASSDRGMGGEQFF; cdr3_nt: TGTGCCAGCAGCGATAGAGGTATGGGCGGTGAGCAGTTCTTC; clone_size: once; d_call: .; v_call: TRBV2; j_call: TRBJ2-1
cdr3_aa: CASSLGATSTDTQYF; cdr3_nt: TGTGCCAGCAGCTTGGGGGCCACTAGCACAGATACGCAGTATTTT; clone_size: .; d_call: .; v_call: TRBV7-9; j_call: TRBJ2-3
cdr3_aa: CASSEAVGQSAEAFF; cdr3_nt: TGTGCCAGCAGTGAAGCGGTGGGACAGTCAGCTGAAGCTTTCTTT; clone_size: .; d_call: TRBD1; v_call: TRBV2; j_call: TRBJ1-1
cdr3_aa: CASSDRDRGNYGYTF; cdr3_nt: TGTGCCAGCAGTGACCGGGACAGGGGTAACTATGGCTACACCTTC; clone_size: once; d_call: TRBD1; v_call: TRBV7-2; j_call: TRBJ1-2
cdr3_aa: CASKLIPAGTGELFF; cdr3_nt: TGTGCCAGCAAACTTATACCTGCGGGCACCGGGGAGCTGTTTTTT; clone_size: .; d_call: .; v_call: TRBV6-1; j_call: TRBJ2-2
cdr3_aa: CASSQGRGINTGELFF; cdr3_nt: TGCGCCAGCAGCCAAGGACGGGGCATCAACACCGGGGAGCTGTTTTTT; clone_size: .; d_call: .; v_call: TRBV4-1; j_call: TRBJ2-2
cdr3_aa: CASSPDSTYQPQHF; cdr3_nt: TGTGCCAGCAGTCCGGACAGCACCTATCAGCCCCAGCATTTT; clone_size: .; d_call: .; v_call: TRBV6-5; j_call: TRBJ1-5
cdr3_aa: CAWSVLGRDGLEQYF; cdr3_nt: TGTGCCTGGAGTGTACTAGGGCGGGACGGCCTCGAGCAGTACTTC; clone_size: .; d_call: .; v_call: TRBV30; j_call: TRBJ2-7
cdr3_aa: CASSEGSETENTEAFF; cdr3_nt: TGTGCCAGCAGTGAAGGGTCCGAGACAGAGAACACTGAAGCTTTCTTT; clone_size: .; d_call: .; v_call: TRBV25-1; j_call: TRBJ1-1
cdr3_aa: CASSRGQRGGETQYF; cdr3_nt: TGCGCCAGCAGCCGAGGACAGAGGGGAGGAGAGACCCAGTACTTC; clone_size: .; d_call: .; v_call: TRBV4-1; j_call: TRBJ2-5
cdr3_aa: CASGFLAAPYNEQFF; cdr3_nt: TGTGCTAGTGGTTTTTTAGCGGCTCCATACAATGAGCAGTTCTTC; clone_size: .; d_call: .; v_call: TRBV12-5; j_call: TRBJ2-1
cdr3_aa: CASTQGGGNTEAFF; cdr3_nt: TGTGCCAGCACTCAGGGTGGGGGGAACACTGAAGCTTTCTTT; clone_size: .; d_call: .; v_call: TRBV27; j_call: TRBJ1-1
cdr3_aa: CASRRGTAVQETQYF; cdr3_nt: TGTGCCAGCAGAAGGGGGACAGCCGTACAAGAGACCCAGTACTTC; clone_size: .; d_call: TRBD1; v_call: TRBV28; j_call: TRBJ2-5
cdr3_aa: CATSTGAATNEKLFF; cdr3_nt: TGTGCCACCAGCACCGGAGCGGCAACTAATGAAAAACTGTTTTTT; clone_size: .; d_call: .; v_call: TRBV15; j_call: TRBJ1-4
cdr3_aa: CASSSTSGFNEQFF; cdr3_nt: TGTGCCAGCAGCTCTACTAGCGGGTTCAATGAGCAGTTCTTC; clone_size: .; d_call: TRBD2; v_call: TRBV7-9; j_call: TRBJ2-1
cdr3_aa: CSAGGQGPYEQYF; cdr3_nt: TGCAGCGCCGGGGGGCAGGGACCCTACGAGCAGTACTTC; clone_size: .; d_call: .; v_call: TRBV29-1; j_call: TRBJ2-7
cdr3_aa: CASSYSGQGREKLFF; cdr3_nt: TGTGCCAGCAGTTACTCGGGACAGGGGAGGGAAAAACTGTTTTTT; clone_size: .; d_call: TRBD1; v_call: TRBV6-6; j_call: TRBJ1-4
cdr3_aa: CASSHPGLAGDSSYNEQFF; cdr3_nt: TGTGCCAGCAGCCATCCGGGACTAGCGGGGGACAGCTCCTACAATGAGCAGTTCTTC; clone_size: once; d_call: TRBD2; v_call: TRBV2; j_call: TRBJ2-1
cdr3_aa: CASSYGSQGVVGAFF; cdr3_nt: TGTGCCAGCAGTTACGGCTCACAGGGGGTTGTCGGAGCTTTCTTT; clone_size: .; d_call: TRBD1; v_call: TRBV6-6; j_call: TRBJ1-1
cdr3_aa: CAISESSPLAGVTYEQYF; cdr3_nt: TGTGCCATCAGTGAGTCCTCACCACTAGCGGGAGTAACGTACGAGCAGTACTTC; clone_size: .; d_call: TRBD2; v_call: TRBV10-3; j_call: TRBJ2-7
cdr3_aa: CASSAQIGQGHYGYTF; cdr3_nt: TGTGCCAGCAGTGCCCAAATTGGACAGGGTCACTATGGCTACACCTTC; clone_size: few; d_call: TRBD1; v_call: TRBV6-4; j_call: TRBJ1-2
cdr3_aa: CASSTTGLGNTDTQYF; cdr3_nt: TGTGCCAGTAGTACGACAGGACTGGGAAACACAGATACGCAGTATTTT; clone_size: .; d_call: .; v_call: TRBV19; j_call: TRBJ2-3
cdr3_aa: CASRYRLAGEETQYF; cdr3_nt: TGTGCCAGCAGGTACCGACTAGCGGGAGAAGAGACCCAGTACTTC; clone_size: .; d_call: TRBD2; v_call: TRBV6-5; j_call: TRBJ2-5
cdr3_aa: CASSLAPGEFNQPQHF; cdr3_nt: TGTGCCAGCAGCTTAGCCCCAGGAGAGTTTAATCAGCCCCAGCATTTT; clone_size: .; d_call: .; v_call: TRBV7-8; j_call: TRBJ1-5
cdr3_aa: CASSRRGTYSNQPQHF; cdr3_nt: TGTGCTAGTTCCCGGAGGGGCACCTATAGCAATCAGCCCCAGCATTTT; clone_size: .; d_call: .; v_call: TRBV12-5; j_call: TRBJ1-5
cdr3_aa: CASSLSSGALDEQFF; cdr3_nt: TGTGCCAGCTCACTTAGTAGCGGGGCTCTCGATGAGCAGTTCTTC; clone_size: .; d_call: TRBD2; v_call: TRBV18; j_call: TRBJ2-1
cdr3_aa: CANFPGHHWETQYF; cdr3_nt: TGTGCCAACTTTCCGGGACACCATTGGGAGACCCAGTACTTC; clone_size: .; d_call: .; v_call: TRBV19; j_call: TRBJ2-5
cdr3_aa: CASSYPSGSGNTIYF; cdr3_nt: TGTGCCAGCAGTTACCCCTCGGGCAGCGGAAACACCATATATTTT; clone_size: .; d_call: .; v_call: TRBV6-6; j_call: TRBJ1-3
cdr3_aa: CASSAGGADTEAFF; cdr3_nt: TGTGCCAGCAGCGCAGGGGGCGCCGACACTGAAGCTTTCTTT; clone_size: .; d_call: .; v_call: TRBV21-1; j_call: TRBJ1-1
cdr3_aa: CASSKGSSGNTIYF; cdr3_nt: TGCGCCAGCAGCAAGGGCAGCTCTGGAAACACCATATATTTT; clone_size: once; d_call: .; v_call: TRBV4-1; j_call: TRBJ1-3
cdr3_aa: CASSVGSAGGGRPYEQYF; cdr3_nt: TGTGCCAGCAGCGTAGGATCAGCGGGGGGAGGCCGTCCCTACGAGCAGTACTTC; clone_size: .; d_call: TRBD2; v_call: TRBV9; j_call: TRBJ2-7
cdr3_aa: CASSLLKRFDTEAFF; cdr3_nt: TGTGCCAGCAGCCTCCTGAAGAGGTTCGACACTGAAGCTTTCTTT; clone_size: .; d_call: .; v_call: TRBV5-8; j_call: TRBJ1-1
cdr3_aa: CASSRTFRLALSETQYF; cdr3_nt: TGCGCCAGCAGCCGAACCTTTCGACTAGCATTGAGCGAGACCCAGTACTTC; clone_size: .; d_call: TRBD2; v_call: TRBV5-1; j_call: TRBJ2-5
cdr3_aa: CASSEARLFTYEQYF; cdr3_nt: TGTGCCAGCAGTGAGGCTAGGCTTTTTACCTACGAGCAGTACTTC; clone_size: once; d_call: .; v_call: TRBV25-1; j_call: TRBJ2-7
cdr3_aa: CASSLPGQGGTGELFF; cdr3_nt: TGCGCCAGCAGCCTCCCCGGACAGGGAGGCACCGGGGAGCTGTTTTTT; clone_size: .; d_call: TRBD1; v_call: TRBV5-1; j_call: TRBJ2-2
cdr3_aa: CASSLGVAGYNEQFF; cdr3_nt: TGCGCCAGCAGCTTGGGAGTAGCGGGGTACAATGAGCAGTTCTTC; clone_size: .; d_call: TRBD2; v_call: TRBV5-1; j_call: TRBJ2-1
cdr3_aa: CASSPPPGTGFTDTQYF; cdr3_nt: TGTGCCAGCTCACCTCCTCCCGGGACAGGGTTCACAGATACGCAGTATTTT; clone_size: .; d_call: TRBD1; v_call: TRBV18; j_call: TRBJ2-3
cdr3_aa: CASSGGAGVAFF; cdr3_nt: TGTGCCAGCAGTGGGGGAGCGGGGGTGGCTTTCTTT; clone_size: .; d_call: .; v_call: TRBV2; j_call: TRBJ1-1
cdr3_aa: CASSFRLSGETQYF; cdr3_nt: TGTGCCAGCAGCTTCCGGCTTTCGGGTGAGACCCAGTACTTC; clone_size: .; d_call: .; v_call: TRBV7-9; j_call: TRBJ2-5
cdr3_aa: CASSGTRALYHEQFF; cdr3_nt: TGTGCCAGCAGTGGCACCAGGGCCCTCTACCATGAGCAGTTCTTC; clone_size: .; d_call: .; v_call: TRBV2; j_call: TRBJ2-1
cdr3_aa: CASSVGPRGPQETQYF; cdr3_nt: TGTGCCAGCAGCGTAGGCCCGCGGGGGCCCCAAGAGACCCAGTACTTC; clone_size: .; d_call: .; v_call: TRBV9; j_call: TRBJ2-5
cdr3_aa: CASRTSGTSDTQYF; cdr3_nt: TGTGCCAGCAGGACTAGCGGGACCTCAGATACGCAGTATTTT; clone_size: .; d_call: TRBD2; v_call: TRBV7-9; j_call: TRBJ2-3
cdr3_aa: CASSVDGLGGYTF; cdr3_nt: TGTGCCAGCAGCGTAGACGGGTTAGGTGGCTACACCTTC; clone_size: .; d_call: .; v_call: TRBV9; j_call: TRBJ1-2
cdr3_aa: CASRGDYQETQYF; cdr3_nt: TGTGCCAGCAGGGGGGACTACCAAGAGACCCAGTACTTC; clone_size: .; d_call: .; v_call: TRBV2; j_call: TRBJ2-5
cdr3_aa: CASSYLRTGGYEKLFF; cdr3_nt: TGTGCCAGCAGTTACCTTCGGACAGGAGGTTATGAAAAACTGTTTTTT; clone_size: .; d_call: TRBD1; v_call: TRBV6-5; j_call: TRBJ1-4
cdr3_aa: CATLLVVEGNEQFF; cdr3_nt: TGTGCCACCCTACTTGTGGTGGAGGGCAATGAGCAGTTCTTC; clone_size: .; d_call: .; v_call: TRBV6-1; j_call: TRBJ2-1
cdr3_aa: CASRRAGGTDFYGYTF; cdr3_nt: TGCGCCAGCAGACGTGCCGGCGGAACTGACTTCTATGGCTACACCTTC; clone_size: .; d_call: .; v_call: TRBV5-1; j_call: TRBJ1-2
cdr3_aa: CASSPPNLDREFF; cdr3_nt: TGTGCCAGCTCACCACCGAATCTGGACAGGGAGTTCTTC; clone_size: .; d_call: TRBD1; v_call: TRBV18; j_call: TRBJ2-1
cdr3_aa: CASAPNGGNQPQHF; cdr3_nt: TGCGCCAGCGCTCCTAACGGGGGCAATCAGCCCCAGCATTTT; clone_size: .; d_call: .; v_call: TRBV5-1; j_call: TRBJ1-5
cdr3_aa: CASAWDTDTGELFF; cdr3_nt: TGCGCCAGCGCCTGGGACACTGACACCGGGGAGCTGTTTTTT; clone_size: .; d_call: .; v_call: TRBV5-1; j_call: TRBJ2-2
cdr3_aa: CASSLRLGTSNVLTF; cdr3_nt: TGTGCCAGCAGCTTGAGACTCGGAACCTCCAACGTCCTGACTTTC; clone_size: .; d_call: .; v_call: TRBV5-6; j_call: TRBJ2-6
cdr3_aa: CASRQETQYF; cdr3_nt: TGTGCCAGCAGACAAGAGACCCAGTACTTC; clone_size: .; d_call: .; v_call: TRBV6-6; j_call: TRBJ2-5
cdr3_aa: CASSFGAKQLQETQYF; cdr3_nt: TGTGCCAGCAGCTTTGGAGCCAAGCAGCTCCAAGAGACCCAGTACTTC; clone_size: .; d_call: .; v_call: TRBV11-2; j_call: TRBJ2-5
cdr3_aa: CASSFGQGFNEKLFF; cdr3_nt: TGTGCCAGCAGTTTTGGACAGGGGTTTAATGAAAAACTGTTTTTT; clone_size: .; d_call: TRBD1; v_call: TRBV28; j_call: TRBJ1-4
cdr3_aa: CSVWTANLGYTF; cdr3_nt: TGCAGCGTTTGGACGGCCAACCTTGGCTACACCTTC; clone_size: .; d_call: .; v_call: TRBV29-1; j_call: TRBJ1-2
cdr3_aa: CAISDGSSYNSPLHF; cdr3_nt: TGTGCCATCAGTGACGGGAGCTCCTATAATTCACCCCTCCACTTT; clone_size: .; d_call: .; v_call: TRBV10-3; j_call: TRBJ1-6